Presented here are 30 T cell receptor beta chains from one specimen sequenced in a study of post-analysis software for immune sequencing data. Overall study results and limits: Included in a set of roughly 5 TRBV segments more frequent in patients than controls were TRBV5-6, TRBV5-1 and TRBV20-1.

These receptors' targets are unknown. Unique molecular identifiers had been added to the TCR beta cDNA libraries. Via MiXCR, TCRdb re-called the PCR reads, giving one row per CDR3 protein. Of a few hundred thousand distinct CDR3 sequences listed, 30% to 40% are singletons. Sequencing input: blood. The origin of the receptors is a girl under 10 years old with multiple sclerosis.

This chain connects TRBV5-1 to TRBJ2-1; D not certain. With the DNA end fitting TRBJ2-7 better, the J assignment may be wrong. Germline values: CDR1 SGHRS, CDR2 YFSETQ. This CDR3 spans 14 amino acids. CDR3 residues: CASSLVAEVYEQYF. The CDR3 bases are TGCGCCAGCAGCTTGGTGGCAGAAGTCTACGAGCAGTACTTC.

The chain couples TRBV20-1 to TRBJ2-1; TRBD1 aligns across 9 bases. V trimming: 3 bases; J trimming: 9 bases; junction bases outside the gene matches: 9. Per germline, CDR1 DFQATT and CDR2 SNEGSKA (reference sequence). The CDR3 has 14 amino acids. The CDR3 DNA is TGCAGTGCTAGTCAGGACAGGGGAAGAAGTGAGCAGTTCTTC. It specifies CSASQDRGRSEQFF.

This chain uses TRBV4-3 with TRBJ2-3; 7 nucleotides agree with TRBD2. This CDR3 has 19 residues. V dropped 0 bases and J dropped 4; count of bases not matched to a gene: 16. Germline V lookup: CDR1 LGHNA, CDR2 YSLEER. CDR3 sequence: CASSQDESPSGALSDTQYF. The CDR3 DNA reads as TGCGCCAGCAGCCAAGATGAGTCGCCCAGCGGGGCCCTCTCAGATACGCAGTATTTT.

Worth noting for this clonotype: Compared with germline, one end of the junction differs, possibly owing to a read error. The CDR3, as DNA: TGCGCCGGCAGCCAAGAGTGGTTCTACGAGCAGTACTTC. Protein: CAGSQEWFYEQYF. J is TRBJ2-7 and V is TRBV4-1; no definite D call. Germline V gene data show CDR1 as MGHRA and CDR2 as YSYEKL. This CDR3 is 13 amino acids long.

This clonotype has a handful of counts. The chain links TRBV29-1 to TRBJ1-2, with a possible D match to TRBD1 (5 bases). Germline V gives CDR1 SQVTM, CDR2 ANQGSEA. V was pared by 3 bases and J by 7 bases, with 18 bases between. CDR3 length equals 14 residues. The CDR3 coding sequence is TGCAGCGTTGATCGTGAGGGCGGGGCCGGTGGCTACACCTTC. Its translation is CSVDREGGAGGYTF.

Only a few counts were recorded for this clonotype. The chain couples TRBV12-3 or TRBV12-4 to TRBJ2-7; the match to TRBD1 covers 7 bases. V was clipped by 6 bases and J by 9 bases; unmatched bases: 14. This CDR3 is 14 amino acids long. Here the CDR3 reads CASRTTGTAGGQYF. CDR3 DNA sequence: TGTGCCAGCAGGACGACCGGGACAGCCGGCGGGCAGTACTTC.

In this sample, this clonotype turned up a few times. V usage is TRBV20-1 and J usage is TRBJ1-2; 9 positions match TRBD1. V was clipped by 3 bases and J by 0 bases; unmatched bases: 8. The CDR3 has 16 residues. CDR1 and CDR2 from the germline V gene are DFQATT and SNEGSKA (reference sequence). CDR3 amino acids: CSASRQGGNTNYGYTF. CDR3 DNA: TGCAGTGCTAGCCGACAGGGGGGAAACACTAACTATGGCTACACCTTC.

V is TRBV19 and J is TRBJ2-5; the D gene is possibly TRBD1 (8 bases). V lost 2 bases to trimming and J lost 11 bases, with 21 bases between them. This CDR3 spans 15 amino acids. Germline V gives CDR1 LNHDA, CDR2 SQIVND (reference sequence). This chain's CDR3 is CASSINMGQAREQYF. The CDR3 DNA reads as TGTGCCAGTAGTATAAATATGGGACAGGCGCGGGAGCAGTACTTC. Variable domain in full (rest from reference TRBV19 and TRBJ2-5): DGGITQSPKYLFRKEGQNVTLSCEQNLNHDAMYWYRQDPGQGLRLIYYSQIVNDFQKGDIAEGYSVSREKKESFPLTVTSAQKNPTAFYLCASSINMGQAREQYFGPGTRLLVL.

The chain recombines TRBV7-9 with TRBJ2-1; 8 bases are a match to TRBD1. The V and J ends lost 3 bases and 2 bases, in that order; junction bases with no gene match: 6. This CDR3 region has 16 residues. The germline CDR1 and CDR2 sequences are SEHNR and FQNEAQ (reference sequence). CDR3 sequence: CASSFNRDRTYNEQFF. For the CDR3, the DNA is TGTGCCAGCAGCTTCAACCGGGACAGGACCTACAATGAGCAGTTCTTC. The whole variable domain, filled in from reference TRBV7-9 and TRBJ2-1, reads DTGVSQNPRHKITKRGQNVTFRCDPISEHNRLYWYRQTLGQGPEFLTYFQNEAQLEKSRLLSDRFSAERPKGSFSTLEIQRTEQGDSAMYLCASSFNRDRTYNEQFFGPGTRLTVL.

The chain is built from TRBV20-1 and TRBJ2-1, with a tentative D call TRBD2 (6 bases). The CDR3 consists of 16 residues. The germline V gene has CDR1 DFQATT and CDR2 SNEGSKA (reference sequence). V shed 3 bases and J shed 10 bases, with 25 bases lying between them. The DNA for the CDR3 is TGCAGTGCTAGGGGTTTGACAGCTGGAGGGACCTTCGAGCAGTTCTTC. Amino acid sequence: CSARGLTAGGTFEQFF.

This clonotype showed up just a few times. V usage is TRBV20-1 and J usage is TRBJ2-1; 7 nucleotides line up with TRBD2. The better agreement between TRBJ2-7 and the DNA end casts doubt on the J call. The V gene's germline CDR1 is DFQATT and CDR2 SNEGSKA (reference sequence). CDR3 length equals 15 residues. CDR3 DNA: TGCAGTGCTAGAGGTTTGATGCGGGAGAGAGGCGAGCAGTACTTC. Protein: CSARGLMRERGEQYF.

The rearrangement uses TRBV7-9 and TRBJ2-3; D possibly corresponds to TRBD2 (6 bases). The CDR3 sequence is 14 residues long. Germline CDR1 SEHNR, CDR2 FQNEAQ (reference sequence). The V and J ends lost 3 bases and 4 bases respectively, with 11 bases between them. CDR3 nucleotide sequence: TGTGCCAGCAGCTTGGGAGCGGGCTCAGATACGCAGTATTTT. Its protein is CASSLGAGSDTQYF.

The chain is built from TRBV6-5 and TRBJ2-1; D is perhaps TRBD1 or TRBD2 (6 bases each). V was shortened by 2 bases and J by 4 bases, with 18 bases between the two germline ends. Per germline, CDR1 MNHEY and CDR2 SVGAGI. The CDR3 sequence is 17 residues long. Here the CDR3 reads CASSYEGGFHLYNEQFF. DNA for the CDR3: TGTGCCAGCAGTTACGAGGGGGGTTTCCATCTTTACAATGAGCAGTTCTTC.

This clonotype was found a few times. V is TRBV3-1 and J is TRBJ2-7; D is possibly TRBD2 (6 bases). This CDR3 spans 14 amino acids. The germline gives CDR1 LGHDT, CDR2 YNNKEL (reference sequence). V was shortened by 1 base and J by 0 bases, with 7 bases between the two germline ends. In nucleotides, the CDR3 is TGTGCCAGCAGCCAAGGCGGGGCCTCCTACGAGCAGTACTTC. It encodes CASSQGGASYEQYF.

In this sample, this clonotype turned up a few times. The rearrangement joins TRBV7-9 to TRBJ2-6; D unclear. The CDR3 has 18 amino acids. V lost 4 bases to trimming and J lost 0 bases, with 16 bases between them. From germline, CDR1 is SEHNR and CDR2 FQNEAQ (reference sequence). The CDR3 bases are TGTGCCAGCAGCTCGCTCCCCGTTGTTAGCTCTGGGGCCAACGTCCTGACTTTC. This gives the protein CASSSLPVVSSGANVLTF.

This chain connects TRBV29-1 to TRBJ2-1; 11 positions agree with TRBD2. The V and J ends lost 6 bases and 0 bases, in that order; junction bases with no gene match: 13. The CDR3 extends over 18 amino acids. The V gene's germline CDR1 is SQVTM and CDR2 ANQGSEA. In nucleotides, the CDR3 is TGCAGCGTACTAGCGGGGGCGTTCTCCACTAGCTCCTACAATGAGCAGTTCTTC. Its protein is CSVLAGAFSTSSYNEQFF.

This clonotype was counted a few times. The rearrangement joins TRBV14 to TRBJ2-1; D unresolved. The CDR3 consists of 15 residues. Germline loops: CDR1 SGHDN, CDR2 FVKESK. V lost 1 base to trimming and J lost 0 bases, with 7 bases between them. The CDR3 DNA reads TGTGCCAGCAGCCAAGGAGTACACTCCTACAATGAGCAGTTCTTC. Its protein product is CASSQGVHSYNEQFF.

This clonotype has a single count. The rearrangement joins TRBV14 to TRBJ1-6, with D possibly matching TRBD1 (5 bases). Trimming shortened V by 4 bases and J by 13 bases, and 20 bases separated the two germline ends. This CDR3 region has 15 residues. Germline assignment: CDR1 SGHDN and CDR2 FVKESK. CDR3 nucleotides: TGTGCCAGCAGCCCCTCTCCGGGGGACCGAAGGCCCCTCCACTTT. Its translation is CASSPSPGDRRPLHF.

Concerning this clonotype: At one boundary the junction diverges from the germline segment, which might be a read error. The rearrangement links TRBV5-1 to TRBJ2-5, with 7 bases lining up with TRBD1. Per germline, CDR1 SGHRS and CDR2 YFSETQ. This CDR3 spans 14 amino acids. CDR3: CAGSLDPTGDEQYF. In DNA form, the CDR3 reads TGCGCCGGCAGCTTGGACCCTACAGGGGATGAGCAGTACTTC.

The chain couples TRBV12-3 or TRBV12-4 to TRBJ2-3; D remains unclear. The V and J ends lost 5 bases and 2 bases respectively, with 14 bases between them. The CDR3 consists of 15 residues. The CDR3 loop is CASSRTTPYTDTQYF. Here the CDR3 DNA reads TGTGCCAGCAGTCGCACTACACCCTACACAGATACGCAGTATTTT.

This clonotype was observed at least ten times. V and J are TRBV28 and TRBJ1-4; unclear D gene. The CDR3 length is 17 residues. V was shortened by 4 bases and J by 0 bases, with 15 bases between the two germline ends. Germline CDR1 and CDR2: MDHEN and SYDVKM. CDR3 region: CASSSPTSVATNEKLFF. CDR3 DNA sequence: TGTGCCAGCAGTTCCCCCACCTCAGTGGCAACTAATGAAAAACTGTTTTTT.

The V call is TRBV6-2 or TRBV6-3, the J call TRBJ2-5; 7 bases are a match to TRBD1. The CDR3 extends over 14 amino acids. Germline V gene sequence: CDR1 MNHEY, CDR2 SVGEGT. Trimming took 7 bases from V and 5 from J; bases not matched to a gene: 10. The CDR3 loop reads CASIERGRGETQYF. The CDR3 nucleotides read TGTGCCAGCATCGAGAGGGGGCGAGGTGAGACCCAGTACTTC.

This clonotype was observed a handful of times. The rearrangement links TRBV13 to TRBJ2-1; either TRBD1 or TRBD2 may fit D (5 bases each). The CDR3 length is 17 residues. The germline CDR1 and CDR2 sequences are PRHDT and FYEKMQ (reference sequence). Deletions cut 3 bases from V and 4 bases from J, with 19 bases between. This chain's CDR3 is CASSFFPGAEGYNEQFF. CDR3 sequence (DNA): TGTGCCAGCAGCTTTTTCCCTGGGGCAGAGGGGTACAATGAGCAGTTCTTC.

The gene calls are TRBV13 and TRBJ2-6, with 9 bases aligning to TRBD1. Germline V gene lookup returns CDR1 PRHDT and CDR2 FYEKMQ (reference sequence). The CDR3 runs to 18 residues. V was clipped by 4 bases and J by 2 bases; unmatched bases: 9. Here the CDR3 DNA reads TGTGCCAGCAGCTCCCGACAGGGGGAAGGTACTGGGGCCAACGTCCTGACTTTC. Translating it yields CASSSRQGEGTGANVLTF.

The chain has TRBV4-1 and TRBJ2-3; 7 bases line up with TRBD2. Germline assignment: CDR1 MGHRA and CDR2 YSYEKL. With 8 bases clipped from V and 2 bases from J, the junction kept 10 bases outside the gene matches. This CDR3 has 15 residues. CDR3 bases: TGCGCCAGCCGACTAGCCGGGAGCCTCACAGATACGCAGTATTTT. Translated: CASRLAGSLTDTQYF.

This clonotype has more than one count but fewer than ten. The rearrangement links TRBV29-1 to TRBJ2-7; TRBD2 might be the D (6 bases). The V and J ends lost 6 bases and 0 bases respectively, with 15 bases between them. Germline lookup yields CDR1 SQVTM and CDR2 ANQGSEA. This CDR3 has 14 residues. CDR3: CSVKARGISYEQYF. For the CDR3, the DNA is TGCAGCGTAAAGGCTCGGGGGATCTCCTACGAGCAGTACTTC.

The chain employs TRBV6-2 or TRBV6-3 and TRBJ2-1; D is undetermined. The CDR3 extends over 15 amino acids. Germline CDR1 and CDR2: MNHEY and SVGEGT. Trimming took 7 bases from V and 8 from J, leaving 21 bases between them. CDR3 residues: CASTTKRKGSHEQFF. The CDR3, as DNA: TGTGCCAGCACCACGAAGAGGAAGGGCAGCCATGAGCAGTTCTTC.

The rearrangement joins TRBV7-6 to TRBJ2-7; 11 bases align to TRBD2. The V and J ends lost 5 bases and 6 bases, in that order; junction bases with no gene match: 6. Germline CDR1 and CDR2: SGHVS and FNYEAQ. This CDR3 region has 14 residues. DNA of the CDR3: TGTGCCAGCAGCCCCGGGACTAGCGGAAGCGAGCAGTACTTC. This translates into CASSPGTSGSEQYF.

The gene calls are TRBV5-1 and TRBJ2-3, with TRBD2 as a possible D gene (6 bases). The germline gives CDR1 SGHRS, CDR2 YFSETQ. Trimming pared 0 bases from V and 0 bases from J, leaving 14 bases between. This CDR3 comprises 17 residues. DNA of the CDR3: TGCGCCAGCAGCTTGGTTGGAGGGTACCAAAGCACAGATACGCAGTATTTT. Translated, it gives CASSLVGGYQSTDTQYF. Looking up the rest from reference TRBV5-1 and TRBJ2-3 gives the full variable domain: KAGVTQTPRYLIKTRGQQVTLSCSPISGHRSVSWYQQTPGQGLQFLFEYFSETQRNKGNFPGRFSGRQFSNSRSEMNVSTLELGDSALYLCASSLVGGYQSTDTQYFGPGTRLTVL.

The chain employs TRBV24-1 and TRBJ2-3; D gene unclear. Per germline, CDR1 KGHDR and CDR2 SFDVKD. Trimming removed 1 base from V and 2 bases from J, with 18 bases in between. The CDR3 is 18 residues long. In DNA, the CDR3 is TGTGCCACCAGTGATTTACGAGCCGGAAGTACATTCACAGATACGCAGTATTTT. Residues: CATSDLRAGSTFTDTQYF.